These 23 T cell receptor beta chains were all obtained from the same sample, sequenced in a study of blood T cell repertoires in COVID-19. Only in-frame clones appear in the TCRdb table, and some are missing; sequencing was by immunoSEQ multiplex PCR. The sample comprises more than 350,000 clones, around 87% of which are singletons, and approximately 9.3% rests with the top ten. What was sequenced was PBMCs or T cells enriched from blood (not recorded which). These receptors were collected from a woman between 45 and 60 years old who had recovered from COVID-19.

The CDR3 DNA reads as TGTGCCAGCAGCTTAAGCGTGGGAGAGACCCAGTACTTC. Translation gives CASSLSVGETQYF. The chain recombines TRBV7-2 with TRBJ2-5; D gene uncertain. V gave up 2 bases and J gave up 4 bases, with 8 bases separating them. This CDR3 is 13 amino acids long. The germline gives CDR1 SGHTA, CDR2 FQGNSA.

The chain employs TRBV19 and TRBJ2-5; the D gene is possibly TRBD2 (5 bases). The CDR3 covers 13 residues. Germline loops: CDR1 LNHDA, CDR2 SQIVND (reference sequence). V was pared by 4 bases and J by 0 bases, with 6 bases between. The CDR3 DNA follows: TGTGCCAGTAGTACGGGGTACCAAGAGACCCAGTACTTC. Its protein is CASSTGYQETQYF.

V is TRBV28 and J is TRBJ2-7, with a tentative D call TRBD2 (7 bases). The CDR3 loop spans 13 amino acids. The germline V gene has CDR1 MDHEN and CDR2 SYDVKM. Trimming shortened V by 6 bases and J by 6 bases, and 15 bases separated the two germline ends. This CDR3 reads CASRGQGGGEQYF. In DNA form, the CDR3 reads TGTGCCAGCAGAGGGCAGGGAGGGGGCGAGCAGTACTTC. Combining the CDR3 with reference TRBV28 and TRBJ2-7 gives the whole variable domain DVKVTQSSRYLVKRTGEKVFLECVQDMDHENMFWYRQDPGLGLRLIYFSYDVKMKEKGDIPEGYSVSREKKERFSLILESASTNQTSMYLCASRGQGGGEQYFGPGTRLTVT.

The CDR3: CSARRDIQAFF. CDR3 DNA sequence: TGCAGTGCTAGAAGAGACATCCAGGCTTTCTTT. The rearrangement joins TRBV20-1 to TRBJ1-1; D ambiguous. Between the trimmed V and J ends, which lost 2 bases and 11 bases, there was a span of 12 bases. The CDR3 runs to 11 residues. The germline V gene has CDR1 DFQATT and CDR2 SNEGSKA (reference sequence).

The chain joins TRBV5-1 to TRBJ1-3; D is possibly TRBD1 (5 bases). The CDR3 length is 13 residues. Trimming cost V 4 bases and J 10 bases, with 15 bases left between them. Germline CDR1 SGHRS, CDR2 YFSETQ. The CDR3 protein is CASSPGDGWTIYF. The DNA for the CDR3 is TGCGCCAGCAGCCCGGGGGACGGATGGACCATATATTTT.

CDR3 sequence reads: CASSSQGAGNQPQHF. For the CDR3, the DNA is TGTGCCAGCAGTTCCCAGGGGGCCGGCAATCAGCCCCAGCATTTT. The J gene is TRBJ1-5, the V gene TRBV6-5; 8 bases are shared with TRBD1. Germline CDR1 MNHEY, CDR2 SVGAGI. The CDR3 spans 15 residues. Trimming took 4 bases from V and 2 from J; bases not matched to a gene: 4.

This chain links TRBV9 with TRBJ1-3; D is possibly TRBD1 (5 bases). V lost 3 bases and J 2 bases, leaving 12 bases between the germline ends. This CDR3 region has 15 residues. Germline lookup yields CDR1 SGDLS and CDR2 YYNGEE. CDR3 sequence (DNA): TGTGCCAGCAGCGAGGGAGGGACGGCTGGAAACACCATATATTTT. The encoded protein is CASSEGGTAGNTIYF.

The V gene is TRBV5-1, the J gene TRBJ2-3; 10 bases map to TRBD1. This CDR3 is 14 amino acids long. V was pared by 3 bases and J by 3 bases, with 1 base of the junction left unmatched. Germline CDR1 reads SGHRS; CDR2 reads YFSETQ. CDR3 residues: CASSSGQGTDTQYF. The CDR3 nucleotides read TGCGCCAGCAGCTCGGGACAGGGGACAGATACGCAGTATTTT.

This sequence joins TRBV20-1 and TRBJ2-5, with TRBD1 as a possible D gene (5 bases). Per the germline V gene, CDR1 is DFQATT and CDR2 is SNEGSKA (reference sequence). Trimming shortened V by 5 bases and J by 3 bases, and 7 bases separated the two germline ends. The CDR3 extends over 11 amino acids. Written as DNA, the CDR3 is TGCAGTGCTGTCAGGGAAGAGACCCAGTACTTC. This gives the protein CSAVREETQYF.

The chain links TRBV2 to TRBJ1-1; 7 nucleotides line up with TRBD1. CDR3 length: 14 residues. Germline V lookup: CDR1 SNHLY, CDR2 FYNNEI. V dropped 5 bases and J dropped 1; count of bases not matched to a gene: 4. Written as DNA, the CDR3 is TGTGCCAGCAGTTTATACAGGGGGAACACTGAAGCTTTCTTT. This translates into CASSLYRGNTEAFF.

The chain joins TRBV27 to TRBJ1-5, with D possibly TRBD1 on 6 matching bases. Trimming stripped 5 bases from V and 9 bases from J, with 17 bases between. In germline, CDR1 is MNHEY, CDR2 SMNVEV (reference sequence). This CDR3 spans 14 amino acids. CDR3 residues: CASSGLGTLSPQHF. The CDR3 DNA reads as TGTGCCAGCAGTGGACTTGGGACATTGTCGCCCCAGCATTTT.

The rearrangement links TRBV28 to TRBJ1-2, with 8 nucleotides matching TRBD1. Germline CDR1 is MDHEN and CDR2 is SYDVKM. CDR3 size: 16 residues. V was clipped by 3 bases and J by 3 bases; unmatched bases: 9. This chain's CDR3 is CASSFRQGRGYYGYTF. CDR3 coding DNA: TGTGCCAGCAGTTTCAGACAGGGGCGGGGTTACTATGGCTACACCTTC.

This rearrangement joins TRBV12-3 or TRBV12-4 to TRBJ2-5, with 7 bases fitting TRBD1. The CDR3 has 13 residues. The V and J ends lost 7 bases and 5 bases, in that order; junction bases with no gene match: 7. CDR3 sequence: CASIGQASETQYF. CDR3 bases: TGTGCCAGCATCGGACAGGCGAGCGAGACCCAGTACTTC.

This clone was observed once. This chain connects TRBV9 to TRBJ2-1; unclear D gene. In germline, CDR1 is SGDLS, CDR2 YYNGEE. The CDR3 extends over 13 amino acids. V lost 1 base and J lost 7, with 9 bases in between. The CDR3 nucleotides read TGTGCCAGCAGCGTATATCCGGAGAATGAGCAGTTCTTC. Encoded protein: CASSVYPENEQFF.

The chain uses TRBV7-6 and TRBJ1-2, with a possible D match to TRBD1 (6 bases). The CDR3 is 15 residues long. The V gene lost 3 bases and the J gene lost 4 bases, with 15 bases spanning the gap. Germline assignment: CDR1 SGHVS and CDR2 FNYEAQ. In DNA, the CDR3 is TGTGCCAGCAGCTTGGCAGGGAAGGGGGTCTATGGCTACACCTTC. The encoded protein is CASSLAGKGVYGYTF. Full variable domain (missing parts from reference TRBV7-6 and TRBJ1-2): GAGVSQSPRYKVTKRGQDVALRCDPISGHVSLYWYRQALGQGPEFLTYFNYEAQQDKSGLPNDRFSAERPEGSISTLTIQRTEQRDSAMYRCASSLAGKGVYGYTFGSGTRLTVV.

This sequence joins TRBV2 and TRBJ2-1, with D tentatively TRBD2 (6 bases). Trimming took off 11 bases at V and 7 bases at J, with 21 bases between the two ends. Germline-derived CDR1 and CDR2 are SNHLY and FYNNEI. This CDR3 region has 14 residues. DNA of the CDR3: TGTGCCGACAAAGGGGACTTGACACGGAATGAGCAGTTCTTC. Protein product: CADKGDLTRNEQFF. The whole variable domain, filled in from reference TRBV2 and TRBJ2-1, reads EPEVTQTPSHQVTQMGQEVILRCVPISNHLYFYWYRQILGQKVEFLVSFYNNEISEKSEIFDDQFSVERPDGSNFTLKIRSTKLEDSAMYFCADKGDLTRNEQFFGPGTRLTVL.

The chain combines TRBV7-9 with TRBJ1-1; D might be TRBD1 (5 bases). Deletions cut 2 bases from V and 4 bases from J, with 17 bases between. CDR1 and CDR2 (germline): SEHNR, FQNEAQ (reference sequence). This CDR3 comprises 16 residues. CDR3 sequence reads: CASSLSRFGGSTEAFF. CDR3 bases: TGTGCCAGCAGCTTAAGTAGATTTGGGGGGAGCACTGAAGCTTTCTTT. The variable domain in full, with the rest retrieved from reference TRBV7-9 and TRBJ1-1, is DTGVSQNPRHKITKRGQNVTFRCDPISEHNRLYWYRQTLGQGPEFLTYFQNEAQLEKSRLLSDRFSAERPKGSFSTLEIQRTEQGDSAMYLCASSLSRFGGSTEAFFGQGTRLTVV.

The chain couples TRBV5-6 to TRBJ2-7, with TRBD1 identical over 8 bases. V was clipped by 2 bases and J by 0 bases; unmatched bases: 4. This CDR3 has 15 amino acids. Germline V gene sequence: CDR1 SGHDT, CDR2 YYEEEE. CDR3: CASSFWDRSSYEQYF. CDR3 nucleotides: TGTGCCAGCAGCTTCTGGGACAGGAGCTCCTACGAGCAGTACTTC. The whole variable domain, filled in from reference TRBV5-6 and TRBJ2-7, reads DAGVTQSPTHLIKTRGQQVTLRCSPKSGHDTVSWYQQALGQGPQFIFQYYEEEERQRGNFPDRFSGHQFPNYSSELNVNALLLGDSALYLCASSFWDRSSYEQYFGPGTRLTVT.

This clone was observed a handful of times. In nucleotides, the CDR3 is TGCGCCAGCAGCATCGTCCCGGACACAGCCTACAATGAGCAGTTCTTC. This codes for CASSIVPDTAYNEQFF. This chain uses TRBV5-1 with TRBJ2-1; D may be TRBD1 (5 bases). Trimming stripped 4 bases from V and 2 bases from J, with 16 bases between. Germline-derived CDR1 and CDR2 are SGHRS and YFSETQ. CDR3 length equals 16 residues. The full variable domain, with the rest looked up from reference TRBV5-1 and TRBJ2-1, is KAGVTQTPRYLIKTRGQQVTLSCSPISGHRSVSWYQQTPGQGLQFLFEYFSETQRNKGNFPGRFSGRQFSNSRSEMNVSTLELGDSALYLCASSIVPDTAYNEQFFGPGTRLTVL.

The CDR3: CAISDVRGGEAFF. For the CDR3, the DNA is TGTGCCATCAGTGACGTTAGGGGCGGTGAAGCTTTCTTT. The chain couples TRBV10-3 to TRBJ1-1; a weak D match, TRBD1 (5 bases). Trimming took 3 bases from V and 7 from J, leaving 12 bases between them. Germline CDR1 and CDR2: ENHRY and SYGVKD. The CDR3 totals 13 residues.

The chain is built from TRBV28 and TRBJ2-1, with TRBD2 identical over 11 bases. CDR1 MDHEN and CDR2 SYDVKM come from the germline V gene. Germline trimming cut 5 bases from V and 6 bases from J; bases unmatched to any gene: 9. The CDR3 runs to 16 residues. CDR3 in DNA: TGTGCCAGCAGTCTGAATATAGCGGGGGGGCCCAATGAGCAGTTCTTC. This codes for CASSLNIAGGPNEQFF.

The chain joins TRBV9 to TRBJ2-1; 9 bases match TRBD2. Germline V gene lookup returns CDR1 SGDLS and CDR2 YYNGEE. The CDR3 totals 16 residues. Trimming cost V 0 bases and J 2 bases; bases outside gene matches: 3. CDR3 coding DNA: TGTGCCAGCAGCGTAGGCGGGGGGGCCCCCTACAATGAGCAGTTCTTC. This codes for CASSVGGGAPYNEQFF.

The V and J genes are TRBV19 and TRBJ1-1; 9 positions match TRBD1. The CDR3 has 14 amino acids. Germline CDR1 and CDR2: LNHDA and SQIVND (reference sequence). V was pared by 6 bases and J by 6 bases, with 8 bases of the junction left unmatched. The CDR3 reads CASSRTGVGSEAFF. The CDR3 DNA reads as TGTGCCAGTAGCCGGACAGGGGTTGGCTCTGAAGCTTTCTTT. The full variable domain, rest sourced from reference TRBV19 and TRBJ1-1, is DGGITQSPKYLFRKEGQNVTLSCEQNLNHDAMYWYRQDPGQGLRLIYYSQIVNDFQKGDIAEGYSVSREKKESFPLTVTSAQKNPTAFYLCASSRTGVGSEAFFGQGTRLTVV.